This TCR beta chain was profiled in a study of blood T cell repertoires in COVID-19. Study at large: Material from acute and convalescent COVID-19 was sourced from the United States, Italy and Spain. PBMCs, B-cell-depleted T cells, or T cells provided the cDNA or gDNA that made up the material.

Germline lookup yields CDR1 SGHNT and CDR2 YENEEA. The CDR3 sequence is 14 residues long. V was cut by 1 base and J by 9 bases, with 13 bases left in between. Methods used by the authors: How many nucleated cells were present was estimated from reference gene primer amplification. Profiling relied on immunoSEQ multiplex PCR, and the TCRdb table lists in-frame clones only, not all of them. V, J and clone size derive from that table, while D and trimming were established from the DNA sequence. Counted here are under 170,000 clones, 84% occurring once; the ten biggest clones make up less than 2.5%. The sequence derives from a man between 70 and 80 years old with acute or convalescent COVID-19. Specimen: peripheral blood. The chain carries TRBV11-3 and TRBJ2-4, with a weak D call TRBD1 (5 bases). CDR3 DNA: TGTGCCAGCAGCTTAGCGTATAGGGGCAGCATTCAGTACTTC. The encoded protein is CASSLAYRGSIQYF.